This is a list of T cell receptor beta chains from one sample in a study of blood T cell repertoires in COVID-19. Using immunoSEQ multiplex PCR, the repertoire was profiled, and TCRdb retains in-frame clones only, with some absent. The sample carries 250,000 to 350,000 clones, about 91% recorded once. Source material: PBMCs or T cells enriched from blood (not recorded which). These receptors all come from a woman between 18 and 30 years old who had recovered from COVID-19. The CDR3 runs from the conserved cysteine through the conserved F or W. The D gene is left open where the match is weak. Clone size appears in some rows only: once, few, many, or a class for an expanded clone.

J gene | V gene | clone size | D gene | CDR3 protein | CDR3 DNA
TRBJ1-2 | TRBV18 | - | - | CASSPALLKWGGSYGYTF | TGTGCCAGCTCACCAGCCTTATTAAAATGGGGCGGAAGCTATGGCTACACCTTC
TRBJ2-1 | TRBV7-9 | once | TRBD1 | CASSEQLQGAYNEQFF | TGTGCCAGCAGCGAACAGCTACAGGGGGCCTACAATGAGCAGTTCTTC
TRBJ2-5 | TRBV29-1 | - | TRBD2 | CSVLGLAETNGETQYF | TGCAGCGTGTTGGGACTAGCGGAAACTAACGGAGAGACCCAGTACTTC
TRBJ1-2 | TRBV6-1 | - | - | CASSESDRYHGYTF | TGTGCCAGCAGTGAAAGCGACAGATATCATGGCTACACCTTC
TRBJ1-2 | TRBV7-6 | - | TRBD1 | CASSLAIPGQAANYGYTF | TGTGCCAGCAGCTTAGCCATCCCGGGACAGGCAGCTAACTATGGCTACACCTTC
TRBJ1-1 | TRBV7-9 | - | TRBD1 | CASSQGVAEAFF | TGTGCCAGCAGTCAGGGGGTCGCTGAAGCTTTCTTT
TRBJ2-3 | TRBV29-1 | once | - | CSAASGEDTQYF | TGCAGCGCTGCGTCAGGTGAAGATACGCAGTATTTT
TRBJ1-1 | TRBV7-3 | - | TRBD1 | CASSKNTGVDTEAFF | TGTGCCAGCAGCAAAAATACAGGGGTGGACACTGAAGCTTTCTTT
TRBJ1-1 | TRBV20-1 | - | - | CSASGRTEAFF | TGCAGTGCCTCGGGAAGGACTGAAGCTTTCTTT
TRBJ2-1 | TRBV6-6 | - | - | CASKGDGSSNEQFF | TGTGCCAGCAAGGGGGACGGGTCCAGCAATGAGCAGTTCTTC
TRBJ1-2 | TRBV7-2 | few | TRBD1 | CASSFLGQGAPGYTF | TGTGCCAGCAGCTTTTTGGGACAGGGGGCGCCGGGCTACACCTTC
TRBJ2-7 | TRBV3-1/TRBV3-2 | - | TRBD2 | CASSQGLAGGGGQYF | TGTGCCAGCAGCCAAGGACTAGCGGGAGGGGGCGGGCAGTACTTC
TRBJ1-2 | TRBV19 | - | TRBD1 | CASSVTQGFNYGYTF | TGTGCCAGTAGTGTTACACAGGGGTTTAACTATGGCTACACCTTC
TRBJ1-4 | TRBV11-2 | - | - | CASSPQAAITEKLFF | TGTGCCAGCAGCCCACAGGCGGCCATTACCGAAAAACTGTTTTTT
TRBJ1-2 | TRBV12-5 | - | - | CASSLGGTYGYTF | TGTGCTAGTTCCCTGGGGGGTACCTATGGCTACACCTTC
TRBJ2-1 | TRBV19 | few | TRBD2 | CASSRTSVYNEQFF | TGTGCCAGTTCGAGGACTAGCGTGTACAATGAGCAGTTCTTC
TRBJ2-1 | TRBV2 | - | TRBD1 | CASRRLGQSNEQFF | TGTGCCAGCAGGAGGTTGGGACAGAGCAATGAGCAGTTCTTC
TRBJ2-7 | TRBV20-1 | few | TRBD2 | CSASSASGGTGEQYF | TGCAGTGCTAGTTCGGCTAGCGGGGGGACGGGCGAGCAGTACTTC
TRBJ1-3 | TRBV6-4 | - | - | CASTKQVLGNTIYF | TGTGCCAGCACCAAACAGGTTTTGGGAAACACCATATATTTT
TRBJ1-1 | TRBV7-9 | - | - | CASSFGRAGNTEAFF | TGTGCCAGCAGCTTCGGCAGGGCTGGGAACACTGAAGCTTTCTTT
TRBJ1-2 | TRBV7-2 | - | - | CASSLGTGNYGYTF | TGTGCCAGCAGCTTAGGGACGGGAAACTATGGCTACACCTTC
TRBJ2-7 | TRBV4-1 | - | - | CASSQAKGGEQYF | TGCGCCAGCAGCCAAGCGAAAGGGGGAGAGCAGTACTTC
TRBJ2-1 | TRBV6-5 | once | - | CASVMTKRFGEQFF | TGTGCCAGCGTAATGACTAAGCGGTTCGGTGAGCAGTTCTTC
TRBJ1-2 | TRBV6-2/TRBV6-3 | - | - | CASSYSTEEIGGYTF | TGTGCCAGCAGTTACTCGACGGAGGAAATAGGTGGCTACACCTTC
TRBJ2-2 | TRBV28 | - | - | CASSLYLGANTGELFF | TGTGCCAGCAGTTTGTATCTAGGGGCGAACACCGGGGAGCTGTTTTTT
TRBJ2-3 | TRBV7-3 | - | TRBD2 | CASSLVAGAPDTQYF | TGTGCCAGCAGCTTAGTAGCGGGAGCCCCAGATACGCAGTATTTT
TRBJ1-2 | TRBV7-9 | - | - | CASSLSLRAGESGYTF | TGTGCCAGCAGCTTATCATTACGGGCAGGGGAAAGTGGCTACACCTTC
TRBJ2-1 | TRBV11-1 | - | - | CASRRGVSIPYNEQFF | TGTGCCAGCAGACGGGGAGTTTCCATACCCTACAATGAGCAGTTCTTC
TRBJ2-7 | TRBV3-1/TRBV3-2 | - | - | CASNPLGREQYF | TGTGCCAGCAACCCCCTAGGGAGGGAGCAGTACTTC
TRBJ1-1 | TRBV9 | - | - | CASSVHGVMDTEAFF | TGTGCCAGCAGCGTTCACGGGGTAATGGACACTGAAGCTTTCTTT
TRBJ2-7 | TRBV10-3 | - | TRBD2 | CAISGSGSGSYEQYF | TGTGCCATCAGTGGGAGCGGGAGCGGATCCTACGAGCAGTACTTC
TRBJ2-1 | TRBV5-1 | - | TRBD2 | CASSLRSGVYNEQFF | TGCGCCAGCAGCTTGAGGAGCGGGGTGTACAATGAGCAGTTCTTC
TRBJ1-1 | TRBV4-2 | - | TRBD1 | CASSQQTTGGESEAFF | TGTGCCAGCAGCCAACAAACCACAGGGGGAGAGTCTGAAGCTTTCTTT
TRBJ1-1 | TRBV20-1 | - | - | CSASSARGNTEAFF | TGCAGTGCTAGTTCAGCCCGGGGGAACACTGAAGCTTTCTTT
TRBJ1-2 | TRBV7-3 | once | - | CASSLTPGVGYTF | TGTGCCAGCAGCTTAACACCAGGGGTCGGCTACACCTTC
TRBJ2-1 | TRBV27 | - | TRBD2 | CASLGLAGPYNEQFF | TGTGCCAGCCTGGGACTAGCGGGGCCCTACAATGAGCAGTTCTTC
TRBJ2-3 | TRBV15 | - | TRBD1 | CATSRAGTGRTQYF | TGTGCCACCAGCAGAGCCGGGACAGGGCGTACGCAGTATTTT
TRBJ2-1 | TRBV7-2 | - | TRBD2 | CASSPWTSGRNEQFF | TGTGCCAGCAGCCCATGGACTAGCGGGAGAAATGAGCAGTTCTTC
TRBJ2-1 | TRBV9 | - | - | CASSVLAASSYNEQFF | TGTGCCAGCAGCGTATTAGCGGCCAGCTCCTACAATGAGCAGTTCTTC
TRBJ2-7 | TRBV11-2 | once | - | CASSSIFSPGYEQYF | TGTGCCAGCAGCTCCATCTTTAGCCCGGGGTACGAGCAGTACTTC
TRBJ2-5 | TRBV25-1 | - | - | CASSERVAAETQYF | TGTGCCAGCAGTGAGAGGGTTGCGGCAGAGACCCAGTACTTC
TRBJ2-3 | TRBV6-5 | - | TRBD2 | CASSYAGGTTDTQYF | TGTGCCAGCAGTTACGCGGGGGGGACCACAGATACGCAGTATTTT
TRBJ1-3 | TRBV10-3 | - | - | CAISGGGAAGNTIYF | TGTGCCATCAGTGGTGGTGGGGCAGCTGGAAACACCATATATTTT
TRBJ2-5 | TRBV6-5 | - | TRBD1 | CASSPTGRAETQYF | TGTGCCAGCAGTCCGACAGGGAGAGCGGAGACCCAGTACTTC
TRBJ1-1 | TRBV5-1 | - | - | CASSLKQDTEAFF | TGCGCCAGCAGCTTGAAGCAGGACACTGAAGCTTTCTTT
TRBJ2-5 | TRBV7-2 | once | - | CASRLQGAGGTQYF | TGTGCCAGCAGGCTACAGGGGGCGGGGGGCACCCAGTACTTC
TRBJ2-7 | TRBV12-3/TRBV12-4 | - | - | CASSLTKRGEQYF | TGTGCCAGCAGTTTAACCAAGCGCGGCGAGCAGTACTTC
TRBJ1-2 | TRBV24-1 | - | - | CATSPGHTYGYTF | TGTGCCACCAGTCCCGGACATACGTATGGCTACACCTTC
TRBJ1-2 | TRBV27 | - | TRBD1 | CASRTGQGAFYGYTF | TGTGCCAGCAGGACCGGACAGGGGGCTTTCTATGGCTACACCTTC
TRBJ2-7 | TRBV5-5 | - | TRBD1 | CASSLNPTGVRNEQYF | TGTGCCAGCAGCTTGAACCCGACAGGGGTGAGGAACGAGCAGTACTTC
TRBJ1-4 | TRBV7-9 | - | TRBD1 | CASSETGGAATNEKLFF | TGTGCCAGCAGCGAGACAGGGGGGGCTGCAACTAATGAAAAACTGTTTTTT
TRBJ2-7 | TRBV2 | - | - | CATSGGRGFVGSYEQYF | TGTGCCACCAGTGGGGGAAGGGGGTTCGTGGGGTCCTACGAGCAGTACTTC
TRBJ2-2 | TRBV7-2 | - | TRBD2 | CASSSSSGRAVTGELFF | TGTGCCAGCAGCTCTTCTAGCGGGAGGGCCGTCACCGGGGAGCTGTTTTTT